This entry features one T cell receptor beta chain sequence. This clone was found a few times. It lacks a known antigen. Base quality data are lacking; no much larger clone is found one base away. The data originate from a study of PD-1 blockade in classical Hodgkin lymphoma (dated by TCRdb to 2018 to 2021). In the study overall: Nivolumab dosing was 3 mg/kg intravenously every 2 weeks, continuing until either disease progression or unacceptable toxicity. A peripheral blood immune signature of response to PD-1 blockade in classical Hodgkin lymphoma was defined using TCR beta sequencing and CyTOF.

The Qiagen DNeasy kit was used to extract genomic DNA both from unsorted PBMCs and from the negatively selected CD4+ and CD8+ fractions. Using primers that anneal to V and J segments, immunoSEQ multiplex PCR amplified the TCR beta CDR3 regions. A synthetic immune receptor repertoire was used to minimize amplification bias, and any remaining bias was removed computationally after sequencing. Concerning the study's data processing: Custom Python scripts were used to quantify repertoire diversity as the Shannon entropy index. Unsorted, CD4+ and CD8+ repertoires were analyzed separately, except for combined analyses in which CD4+ and CD8+ sequences were merged in silico. Clonal expansion was defined as at least a 2-fold frequency increase after treatment relative to C1D1, with a pseudocount of 0.5 for undetected baseline clones. Singleton clones were defined as clones with 0 or 1 copy at C1D1, and non-singleton clones were defined as clones with 2 or more copies. Clones expanded in unsorted samples were assigned a CD4+, CD8+ or unknown annotation through matching of protein sequences in sorted samples from the same patient. Wilcoxon tests on paired samples were used to test changes in diversity from C1D1 to C4D1. Drawn from immuneACCESS, this table holds only the in-frame rearrangements with V and J called that TCRdb kept. Clones are partly lost; checked studies trace under half to an unresolved V gene and leave the rest unexplained. V, J and clone size derive from that table, while D and trimming were established from the DNA sequence. In all, the sample holds 1,500 to 2,500 clones, and about 85% of those were seen once. The top ten clonotypes cover roughly 37% of the sample.

The CDR3 goes from the cysteine to the phenylalanine over 17 residues. Only the CDR3 DNA is retained, 51 bases long and in frame from the first base. The trim is 2 bases for V and 2 bases for J, with a gap of 19 bases between the germline ends. The germline V gene specifies MNHNS as CDR1 and SASEGT as CDR2. This sample's time point label indicates: cycle 4 day 1 (C4D1), after 6 weeks of nivolumab. All trial patients had relapsed after autologous stem cell transplantation, with cohorts A, B and C differing in prior brentuximab vedotin exposure. Using a Miltenyi CD4+ T cell isolation kit, CD4+ T cells were purified from thawed PBMCs through magnetic negative selection. A total of about 51 patients with relapsed/refractory classical Hodgkin lymphoma made up the trial cohort, and each patient's best overall response was complete response, partial response or progressive disease. In the multi-cohort phase II CheckMate 205 trial, trial patients received single-agent nivolumab. An independent review committee assessed best overall response by applying the 2007 International Working Group response criteria. Trial PBMCs were collected just before the start of nivolumab (C1D1) and during therapy at cycle 2 day 1 and cycle 4 day 1. After peripheral blood was drawn into 8 mL Vacutainer Cell Preparation Tubes, PBMCs were isolated by centrifugation and then cryopreserved. Purified CD4+ and CD8+ fractions were prepared only for cases with an additional available PBMC sample. Magnetically labelled cells were removed on LS columns in a quadroMACS separator, and the flow-through was collected as the purified fraction.

Overall results and qualifications from the work: Newly diagnosed patients were reported to have lower baseline TCR diversity than healthy donors, and relapsed/refractory patients were reported to have lower baseline TCR diversity still. A significant rise by C4D1 was seen in CD4+ but not CD8+ TCR diversity (p=0.0027 vs p=0.16), with the rise being most apparent in complete responders (p=0.02). Diversity was lower in patients who began nivolumab less than 1 year after ASCT, so these patients were left out of later analyses to avoid confounding by immune reconstitution. Trial patients with a complete response had baseline diversity similar to that of newly diagnosed patients, while partial responders and progressors had significantly lower diversity. The study was restricted to a single clinical trial cohort, and the causes of repertoire differences, possibly disease activity or prior therapy, were left undefined.

The V gene is TRBV6-1 and the J gene is TRBJ2-7, with the D assignment possibly TRBD1 or TRBD2, given 5 matching bases for each. The input for sequencing was CD4+ T cells from blood, taken before the fourth cycle of nivolumab. The source of this sequence is a human donor with classical Hodgkin lymphoma. In nucleotide form, the sequence is TGTGCCAGCAGTGAATCAGGTCATGGGGACCCTCCCTACGAGCAGTACTTC. This translates into CASSESGHGDPPYEQYF.